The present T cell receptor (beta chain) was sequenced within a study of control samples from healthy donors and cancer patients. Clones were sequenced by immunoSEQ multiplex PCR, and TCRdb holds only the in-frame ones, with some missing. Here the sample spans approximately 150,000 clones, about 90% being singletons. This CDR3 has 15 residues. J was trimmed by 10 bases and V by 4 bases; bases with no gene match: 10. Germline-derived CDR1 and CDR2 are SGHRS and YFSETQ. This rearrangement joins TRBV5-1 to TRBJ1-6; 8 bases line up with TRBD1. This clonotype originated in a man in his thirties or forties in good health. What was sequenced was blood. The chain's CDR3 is CASSVGGQGNSPLHF. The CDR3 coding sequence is TGCGCCAGCAGCGTGGGAGGACAGGGAAACTCACCCCTCCACTTT. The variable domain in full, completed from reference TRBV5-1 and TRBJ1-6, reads KAGVTQTPRYLIKTRGQQVTLSCSPISGHRSVSWYQQTPGQGLQFLFEYFSETQRNKGNFPGRFSGRQFSNSRSEMNVSTLELGDSALYLCASSVGGQGNSPLHFGNGTRLTVT.